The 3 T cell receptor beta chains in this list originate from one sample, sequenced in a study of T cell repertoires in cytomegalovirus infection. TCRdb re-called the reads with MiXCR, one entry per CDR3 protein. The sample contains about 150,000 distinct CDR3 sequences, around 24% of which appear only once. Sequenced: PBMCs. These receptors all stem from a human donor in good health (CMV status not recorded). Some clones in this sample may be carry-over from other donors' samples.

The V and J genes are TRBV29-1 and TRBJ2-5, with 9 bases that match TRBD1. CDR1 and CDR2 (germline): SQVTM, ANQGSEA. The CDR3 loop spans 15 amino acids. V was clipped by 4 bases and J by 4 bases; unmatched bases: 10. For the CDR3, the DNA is TGCAGCGTTGGCTCCGGGACAGGGAGGCTAGAGACCCAGTACTTC. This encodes CSVGSGTGRLETQYF.

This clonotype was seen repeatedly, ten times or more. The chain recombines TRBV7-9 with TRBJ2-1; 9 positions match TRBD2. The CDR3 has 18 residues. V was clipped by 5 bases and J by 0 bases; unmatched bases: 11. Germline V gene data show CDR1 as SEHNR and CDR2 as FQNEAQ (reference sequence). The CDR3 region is CASSPGLAGVSSYNEQFF. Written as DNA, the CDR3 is TGTGCCAGCAGCCCCGGATTAGCGGGGGTAAGCTCCTACAATGAGCAGTTCTTC.

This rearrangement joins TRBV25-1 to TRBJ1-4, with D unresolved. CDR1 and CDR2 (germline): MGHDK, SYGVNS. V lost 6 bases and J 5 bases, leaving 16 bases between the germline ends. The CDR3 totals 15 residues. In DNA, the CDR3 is TGTGCCAGCAGGTCCGTAGGCGCCTCAAATGAAAAACTGTTTTTT. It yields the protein CASRSVGASNEKLFF.